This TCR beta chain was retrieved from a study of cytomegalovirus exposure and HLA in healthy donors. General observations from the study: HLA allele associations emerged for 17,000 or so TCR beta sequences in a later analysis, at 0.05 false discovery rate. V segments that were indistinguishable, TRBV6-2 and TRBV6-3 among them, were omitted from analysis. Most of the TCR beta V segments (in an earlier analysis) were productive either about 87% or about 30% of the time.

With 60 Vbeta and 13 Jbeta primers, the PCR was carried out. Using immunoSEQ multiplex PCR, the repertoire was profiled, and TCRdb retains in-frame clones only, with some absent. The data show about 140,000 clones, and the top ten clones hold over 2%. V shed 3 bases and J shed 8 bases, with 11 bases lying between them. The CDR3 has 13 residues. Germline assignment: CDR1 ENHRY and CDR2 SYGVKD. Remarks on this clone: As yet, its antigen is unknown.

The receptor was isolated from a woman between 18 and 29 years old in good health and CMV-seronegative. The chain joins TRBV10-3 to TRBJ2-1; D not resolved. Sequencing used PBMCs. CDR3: CAISEVGVDEQFF. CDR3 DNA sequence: TGTGCCATCAGTGAAGTGGGCGTGGATGAGCAGTTCTTC.